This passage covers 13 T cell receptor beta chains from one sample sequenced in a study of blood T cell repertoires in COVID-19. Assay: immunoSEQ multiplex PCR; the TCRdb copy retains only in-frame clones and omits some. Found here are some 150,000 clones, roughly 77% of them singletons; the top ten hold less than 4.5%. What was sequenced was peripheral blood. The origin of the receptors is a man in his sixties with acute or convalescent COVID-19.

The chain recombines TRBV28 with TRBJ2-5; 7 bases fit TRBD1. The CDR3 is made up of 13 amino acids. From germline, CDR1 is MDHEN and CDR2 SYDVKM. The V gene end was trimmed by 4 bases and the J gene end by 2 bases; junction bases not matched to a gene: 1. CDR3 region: CASSWGQQETQYF. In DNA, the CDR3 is TGTGCCAGCAGTTGGGGACAGCAAGAGACCCAGTACTTC.

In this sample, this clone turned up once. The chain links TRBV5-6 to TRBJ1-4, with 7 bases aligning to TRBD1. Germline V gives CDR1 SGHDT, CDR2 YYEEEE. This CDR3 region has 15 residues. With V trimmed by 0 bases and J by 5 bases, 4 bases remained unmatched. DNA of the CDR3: TGTGCCAGCAGCTTGGTTGGGACAGAGAATGAAAAACTGTTTTTT. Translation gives CASSLVGTENEKLFF.

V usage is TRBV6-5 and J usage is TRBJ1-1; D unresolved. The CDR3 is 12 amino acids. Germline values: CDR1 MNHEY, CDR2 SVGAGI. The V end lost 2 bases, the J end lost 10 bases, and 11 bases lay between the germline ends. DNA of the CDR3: TGTGCCAGCAGTTACGGTGAGGGATCAGCTTTCTTT. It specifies CASSYGEGSAFF.

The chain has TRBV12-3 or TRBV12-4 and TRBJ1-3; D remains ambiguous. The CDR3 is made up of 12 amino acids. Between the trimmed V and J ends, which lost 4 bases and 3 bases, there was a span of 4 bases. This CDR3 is CASSSNGNTIYF. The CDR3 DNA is TGTGCCAGCAGTTCCAATGGAAACACCATATATTTT.

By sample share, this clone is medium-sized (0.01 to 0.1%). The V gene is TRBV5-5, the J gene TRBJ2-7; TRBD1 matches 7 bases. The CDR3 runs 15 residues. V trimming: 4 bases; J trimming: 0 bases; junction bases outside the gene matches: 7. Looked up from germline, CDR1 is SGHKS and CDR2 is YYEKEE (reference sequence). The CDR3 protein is CASSQYRGSSYEQYF. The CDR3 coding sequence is TGTGCCAGCAGCCAGTACAGGGGCTCCTCCTACGAGCAGTACTTC.

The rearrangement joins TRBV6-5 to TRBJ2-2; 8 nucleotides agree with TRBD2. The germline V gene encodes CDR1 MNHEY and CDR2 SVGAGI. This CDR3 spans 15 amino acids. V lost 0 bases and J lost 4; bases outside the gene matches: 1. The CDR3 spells CASSYSLAGTGELFF. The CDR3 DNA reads TGTGCCAGCAGTTACTCGCTAGCGGGCACCGGGGAGCTGTTTTTT.

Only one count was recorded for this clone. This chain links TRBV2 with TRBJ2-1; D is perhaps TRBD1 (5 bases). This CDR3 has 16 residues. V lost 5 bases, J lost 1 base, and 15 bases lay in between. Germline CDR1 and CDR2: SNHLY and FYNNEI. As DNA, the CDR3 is TGTGCCAGCAGTATCTTAGGAAGGGGTTCCTACAATGAGCAGTTCTTC. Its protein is CASSILGRGSYNEQFF. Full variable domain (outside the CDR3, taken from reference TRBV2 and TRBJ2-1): EPEVTQTPSHQVTQMGQEVILRCVPISNHLYFYWYRQILGQKVEFLVSFYNNEISEKSEIFDDQFSVERPDGSNFTLKIRSTKLEDSAMYFCASSILGRGSYNEQFFGPGTRLTVL.

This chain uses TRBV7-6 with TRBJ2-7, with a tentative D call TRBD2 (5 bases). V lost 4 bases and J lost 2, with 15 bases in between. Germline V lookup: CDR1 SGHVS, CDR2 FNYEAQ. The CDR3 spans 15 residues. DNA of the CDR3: TGTGCCAGCAGCTCCGCGAGCGGCAGGCCCTACGAGCAGTACTTC. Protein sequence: CASSSASGRPYEQYF.

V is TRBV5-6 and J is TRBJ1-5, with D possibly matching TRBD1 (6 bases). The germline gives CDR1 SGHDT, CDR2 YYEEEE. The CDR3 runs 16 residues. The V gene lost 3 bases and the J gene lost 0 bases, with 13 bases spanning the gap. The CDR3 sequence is CASSSGAHYSNQPQHF. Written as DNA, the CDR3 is TGTGCCAGCAGCTCAGGGGCCCACTATAGCAATCAGCCCCAGCATTTT.

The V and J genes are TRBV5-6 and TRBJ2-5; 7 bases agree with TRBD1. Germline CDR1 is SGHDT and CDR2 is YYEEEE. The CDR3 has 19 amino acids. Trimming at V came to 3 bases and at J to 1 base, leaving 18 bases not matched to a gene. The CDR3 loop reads CASSSNLWGSWDSQETQYF. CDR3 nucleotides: TGTGCCAGCAGCTCGAACCTCTGGGGCTCATGGGACAGCCAAGAGACCCAGTACTTC.

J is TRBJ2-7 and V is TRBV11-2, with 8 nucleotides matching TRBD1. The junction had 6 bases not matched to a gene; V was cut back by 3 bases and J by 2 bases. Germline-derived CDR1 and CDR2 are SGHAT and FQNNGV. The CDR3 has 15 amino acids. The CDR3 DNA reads TGTGCCAGCAGCTTGATCGACAGGGGCACCTACGAGCAGTACTTC. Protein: CASSLIDRGTYEQYF.

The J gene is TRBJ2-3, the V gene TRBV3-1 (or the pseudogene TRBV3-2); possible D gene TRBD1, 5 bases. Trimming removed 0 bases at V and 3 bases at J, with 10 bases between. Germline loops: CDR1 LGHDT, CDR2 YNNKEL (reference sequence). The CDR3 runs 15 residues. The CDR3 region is CASSQDWGETDTQYF. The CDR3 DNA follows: TGTGCCAGCAGCCAAGATTGGGGCGAAACAGATACGCAGTATTTT.

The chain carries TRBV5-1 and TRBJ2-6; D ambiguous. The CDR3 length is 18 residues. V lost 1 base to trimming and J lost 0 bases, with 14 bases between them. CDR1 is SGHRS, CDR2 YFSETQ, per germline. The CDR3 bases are TGCGCCAGCAGCTTGTCCCTTTCGCACAGCTCTGGGGCCAACGTCCTGACTTTC. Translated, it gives CASSLSLSHSSGANVLTF.